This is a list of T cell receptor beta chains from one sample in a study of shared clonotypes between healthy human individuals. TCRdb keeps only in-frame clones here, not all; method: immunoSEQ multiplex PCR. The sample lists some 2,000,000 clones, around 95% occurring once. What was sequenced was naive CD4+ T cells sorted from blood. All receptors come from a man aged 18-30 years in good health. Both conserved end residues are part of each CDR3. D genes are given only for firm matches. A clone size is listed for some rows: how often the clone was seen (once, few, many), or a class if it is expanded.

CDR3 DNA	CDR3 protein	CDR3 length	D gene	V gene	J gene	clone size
TGTGCCAGCAGCTTCGGACAGGTTGTGACCGGGGAGCTGTTTTTT	CASSFGQVVTGELFF	15	TRBD1	TRBV5-6	TRBJ2-2	NA
TGTGCCAGCAGCACCGGGACAGGGGCCCAAGGGACCCAGCATTTT	CASSTGTGAQGTQHF	15	TRBD1	TRBV7-9	TRBJ1-5	NA
TGTGCCAGCAGTTCGACAGGGGATGCGAACACTGAAGCTTTCTTT	CASSSTGDANTEAFF	15	TRBD1	TRBV28	TRBJ1-1	once
TGTGCTAGTGGTTTGTCGGAGAAACAGGGACTTTCATCCTACGAGCAGTACTTC	CASGLSEKQGLSSYEQYF	18	NA	TRBV12-5	TRBJ2-7	NA
TGTGCCAGCAGCTTGCCCAACGGGGAGACCCAGTACTTC	CASSLPNGETQYF	13	NA	TRBV5-6	TRBJ2-5	NA
TGTGCCAGCAAGGTTGGGACAGCCCCTATGGGGGAACAGTACTTC	CASKVGTAPMGEQYF	15	TRBD1	TRBV5-4	TRBJ2-7	NA
TGTGCCTGGAGATCGGGACGGATCCCCTTTAACGAGCAGTACTTC	CAWRSGRIPFNEQYF	15	NA	TRBV30	TRBJ2-7	NA
TGCGCCAGCAGCTTGGTTCCGGGGACTATCAATGAGCAGTTCTTC	CASSLVPGTINEQFF	15	TRBD2	TRBV5-1	TRBJ2-1	NA
TGTGCCAGCAGCTTGGGACAGAATGGCTACACCTTC	CASSLGQNGYTF	12	NA	TRBV5-6	TRBJ1-2	NA
TGCGCCAGCAGTGCAGACAGGGGCGGAACTTCTTACAATGAGCAGTTCTTC	CASSADRGGTSYNEQFF	17	TRBD1	TRBV10-2	TRBJ2-1	NA
TGTGCCAGCAGTGCCACAGACCATCAGCCCCAGCATTTT	CASSATDHQPQHF	13	NA	TRBV6-1	TRBJ1-5	NA
TGCGCCAGCAGCGAACGAAGGACTAGCGGGTACAATGAGCAGTTCTTC	CASSERRTSGYNEQFF	16	TRBD2	TRBV5-1	TRBJ2-1	NA
TGTGCCTGGGTGCGACAGGGGAACACCGGGGAGCTGTTTTTT	CAWVRQGNTGELFF	14	TRBD1	TRBV30	TRBJ2-2	NA
TGTGCCAGCAGCTTAAGCAGGGACTACGAGCAGTACTTC	CASSLSRDYEQYF	13	NA	TRBV7-9	TRBJ2-7	NA
TGTGCCAGCAGTTACGGACGCGTTTCCACGGCAGATACGCAGTATTTT	CASSYGRVSTADTQYF	16	NA	TRBV6-5	TRBJ2-3	NA
TGTGCCAGTAGTATAGATAACGGGCGAAATCAATACAATGAGCAGTTCTTC	CASSIDNGRNQYNEQFF	17	NA	TRBV19	TRBJ2-1	NA
TGTGCCAGCAGTCTCAGGGTTGGTGGCTACACCTTC	CASSLRVGGYTF	12	NA	TRBV28	TRBJ1-2	once
TGTGCCATCAGTGACAGGGATGAAAAACTGTTTTTT	CAISDRDEKLFF	12	NA	TRBV10-3	TRBJ1-4	NA
TGTGCCAGCACCGATGCGACAGCGATCGTCCAAGAGACCCAGTACTTC	CASTDATAIVQETQYF	16	NA	TRBV2	TRBJ2-5	NA
TGTGCCAGCAGCCGAGTGGGGGGCAGTACCGGGGAGCTGTTTTTT	CASSRVGGSTGELFF	15	NA	TRBV6-5	TRBJ2-2	NA
TGTGCCAGCAGCCACGGACTAGCGTCGGATGAGCAGTTCTTC	CASSHGLASDEQFF	14	TRBD2	TRBV7-9	TRBJ2-1	NA
TGTGCCATCAGTGAGAAAGGGGCGCCGAACACCGGGGAGCTGTTTTTT	CAISEKGAPNTGELFF	16	NA	TRBV10-3	TRBJ2-2	NA
TGTGCCAGCAGTGGGGGCAGGTCCTCCTACGAGCAGTACTTC	CASSGGRSSYEQYF	14	NA	TRBV2	TRBJ2-7	NA
TGTGCCAGTCATGTCCTATCCGGGGAGCTGCTTTTT	CASHVLSGELLF	12	NA	TRBV2	TRBJ2-2	NA
TGTGCCAGCAGTTACAGCAGAATTCAGCCCCAGCATTTT	CASSYSRIQPQHF	13	NA	TRBV6-5	TRBJ1-5	NA
TGTGCCAGCAGTGAAGGTGCAGCGTACTATGGCTACACCTTC	CASSEGAAYYGYTF	14	NA	TRBV6-1	TRBJ1-2	NA
TGTGCCAGCAGCTCCTCTTGGGCAGGGGGCTCCTACGAGCAGTACTTC	CASSSSWAGGSYEQYF	16	TRBD1	TRBV7-2	TRBJ2-7	NA
TGTGCCAGCAGCTTAGAGTCGGAGTCCTACAATGAGCAGTTCTTC	CASSLESESYNEQFF	15	NA	TRBV7-2	TRBJ2-1	NA